The 24 T cell receptor beta chains given below trace back to one sample, sequenced in a study of molecular identifiers for immune sequencing clone quantification. MiXCR, applied by TCRdb to the PCR reads, yields one record per CDR3 protein. In the table there are about 640,000 distinct CDR3 sequences, nearly 20% of which are singletons. Sequencing was done on a sample of naive CD8+ T cells from blood, with Jurkat cell RNA spiked in. Stated subset: FACS-sorted CD8+CD4-CCR7+CD45RA+ naive T cells. These receptors all stem from a human donor in good health. Some libraries in this study had Jurkat cell RNA spiked in.

This clonotype appeared a few times. This chain links TRBV5-1 with TRBJ1-2; 9 nucleotides match TRBD1. CDR1 and CDR2 (germline): SGHRS, YFSETQ. The CDR3 covers 15 residues. V lost 0 bases, J lost 7 bases, and 7 bases stayed unmatched. The CDR3 loop reads CASSLEGQGNPGYTF. The CDR3 DNA is TGCGCCAGCAGCTTGGAGGGACAGGGCAACCCTGGCTACACCTTC.

This clonotype came up once. The chain uses TRBV27 and TRBJ2-7; no firm D call. Germline V gene lookup returns CDR1 MNHEY and CDR2 SMNVEV (reference sequence). Trimming took 3 bases from V and 8 from J, leaving 8 bases between them. The CDR3 is 11 amino acids. CDR3 nucleotide sequence: TGTGCCAGCAGTTTTCGCGACAAGCAGTACTTC. Encoded protein: CASSFRDKQYF.

With regard to this clonotype: The germline gene is not matched at one end of the junction; a read error may be the cause. J is TRBJ1-5 and V is TRBV15; the D is unclear. This CDR3 is 14 amino acids long. In germline, CDR1 is LNHNV, CDR2 YYDKDF (reference sequence). The CDR3 sequence: CATSRGGGNRPQHF. CDR3 DNA sequence: TGTGCCACCAGCAGGGGCGGTGGCAATCGGCCCCAGCATTTT.

This clonotype was found many times. The chain combines TRBV2 with TRBJ2-3; tentative D call: TRBD2 (5 bases). Germline-derived CDR1 and CDR2 are SNHLY and FYNNEI. The CDR3 has 12 residues. V was shortened by 6 bases and J by 6 bases, with 10 bases between the two germline ends. The CDR3 bases are TGTGCCAGCAGGTCTAGCTCGGATACGCAGTATTTT. Protein: CASRSSSDTQYF.

This clonotype showed up many times. The chain recombines TRBV6-5 with TRBJ2-6, with TRBD1 matching 7 bases. This CDR3 is 18 amino acids long. Germline V CDR1 and CDR2: MNHEY, SVGAGI. With 6 bases clipped from V and 2 bases from J, the junction kept 13 bases outside the gene matches. The CDR3 protein is CASRERQGRETGANVLTF. The CDR3 nucleotides read TGTGCCAGCAGGGAGAGACAGGGACGGGAAACTGGGGCCAACGTCCTGACTTTC.

The chain links TRBV2 to TRBJ1-6; 7 positions match TRBD1. CDR1 and CDR2 from the germline V gene are SNHLY and FYNNEI. After removal of 3 bases from V and 7 bases from J, the junction contained 6 bases not matched to a gene. There are 15 residues in the CDR3. For the CDR3, the DNA is TGTGCCAGCAGTGACGAGACAGGGATGAATTCACCCCTCCACTTT. Translating it yields CASSDETGMNSPLHF.

In this sample, this clonotype turned up a few times. This rearrangement joins TRBV20-1 to TRBJ2-7; 10 bases are shared with TRBD1. The germline V gene encodes CDR1 DFQATT and CDR2 SNEGSKA (reference sequence). Unmatched junction bases numbered 6, after V lost 0 bases and J lost 4 bases. The CDR3 is made up of 15 amino acids. In nucleotides, the CDR3 is TGCAGTGCTAGAGACCGGGACAGGGGCGAGTACGAGCAGTACTTC. This gives the protein CSARDRDRGEYEQYF.

V gene TRBV7-2 combines with J gene TRBJ2-1; 14 bases agree with TRBD2. The CDR3 length is 15 residues. Germline V gene data show CDR1 as SGHTA and CDR2 as FQGNSA. V shed 5 bases and J 8 bases; nucleotides not matched to a gene: 5. CDR3 coding DNA: TGTGCCAGCAGCCGGACTAGCGGGAGGCTGGATGAGCAGTTCTTC. This encodes CASSRTSGRLDEQFF.

This clonotype has more than one count but fewer than ten. V usage is TRBV27 and J usage is TRBJ1-6, with D unclear. This CDR3 has 11 residues. Looked up from germline, CDR1 is MNHEY and CDR2 is SMNVEV (reference sequence). Trimming cost V 8 bases and J 7 bases, with 6 bases left between them. The CDR3 DNA sequence: TGTGCCAGCGGGCGGAATTCACCCCTCCACTTT. Protein: CASGRNSPLHF.

The sample holds many counts of this clonotype. The chain carries TRBV6-5 and TRBJ2-3; D gene unclear. In germline, CDR1 is MNHEY, CDR2 SVGAGI. CDR3 length equals 15 residues. V lost 2 bases, J lost 2 bases, and 11 bases lay in between. CDR3 in amino acids: CASSYKDFVTDTQYF. CDR3 sequence (DNA): TGTGCCAGCAGTTACAAAGACTTCGTCACAGATACGCAGTATTTT.

In regard to this clonotype: A much larger clone differs from this one at a single base, so this may be a read error. The CDR3 DNA follows: TGTGCCGGCAGTGTACAGGGCGGGGGGGCCAACGTCCTGACTTTC. Translation: CAGSVQGGGANVLTF. This sequence joins TRBV27 and TRBJ2-6; D may be TRBD1 (6 bases). The CDR3 runs to 15 residues. Germline V gene sequence: CDR1 MNHEY, CDR2 SMNVEV (reference sequence).

There are many counts of this clonotype. The V and J genes are TRBV5-1 and TRBJ2-5; TRBD2 aligns across 9 bases. After removal of 4 bases from V and 5 bases from J, the junction contained 9 bases not matched to a gene. The V gene's germline CDR1 is SGHRS and CDR2 YFSETQ. The CDR3 has 15 residues. The CDR3: CASSIISGSRETQYF. In DNA form, the CDR3 reads TGCGCCAGCAGCATAATTAGCGGGAGTCGGGAGACCCAGTACTTC. Full variable domain (outside the CDR3, taken from reference TRBV5-1 and TRBJ2-5): KAGVTQTPRYLIKTRGQQVTLSCSPISGHRSVSWYQQTPGQGLQFLFEYFSETQRNKGNFPGRFSGRQFSNSRSEMNVSTLELGDSALYLCASSIISGSRETQYFGPGTRLLVL.

As for this clonotype: Just one base apart from a much larger clone, this may be a read error. V gene TRBV2 combines with J gene TRBJ1-5; TRBD1 is a possible D gene (6 bases). V was pared by 1 base and J by 9 bases, with 16 bases between. CDR1 is SNHLY and CDR2 is FYNNEI in the germline V gene. This CDR3 contains 15 residues. CDR3 loop: CASSEGQAIPGPQHF. The CDR3 DNA follows: TGTGCCAGCAGTGAAGGACAGGCTATCCCGGGGCCCCAGCATTTT.

As regards this clonotype: This may come from a read error, since a much larger clone is one base off. The V gene is TRBV19, the J gene TRBJ1-6; D is unresolved. CDR1 LNHDA and CDR2 SQIVND come from the germline V gene (reference sequence). The CDR3 sequence is 14 residues long. CDR3 nucleotides: TGTGCCAGTAAGGAGTTTGGGGAGTATTCACCCCTCCGCTTT. This gives the protein CASKEFGEYSPLRF.

This clonotype showed up many times. The V gene is TRBV12-3 or TRBV12-4, the J gene TRBJ2-3, with D perhaps matching TRBD1 or TRBD2 (6 bases each). Trimming cost V 5 bases and J 4 bases, with 13 bases left between them. The CDR3 sequence is 14 residues long. As DNA, the CDR3 is TGTGCCAGCAGTCGGGCGGAGGGGGCAGATACGCAGTATTTT. Its translation is CASSRAEGADTQYF.

The chain combines TRBV5-1 with TRBJ2-7; 11 nucleotides agree with TRBD1. The V gene end was trimmed by 0 bases and the J gene end by 5 bases; junction bases not matched to a gene: 4. Germline values: CDR1 SGHRS, CDR2 YFSETQ. The CDR3 consists of 15 residues. CDR3 region: CASSLGTGGFNEQYF. CDR3 DNA sequence: TGCGCCAGCAGCTTGGGGACAGGGGGCTTCAACGAGCAGTACTTC.

The J gene is TRBJ2-3, the V gene TRBV10-1; 8 bases are shared with TRBD1. The CDR3 loop spans 15 amino acids. The germline CDR1 and CDR2 sequences are WNHNN and SYGVQD (reference sequence). V gave up 3 bases and J gave up 7 bases; unmatched junction bases: 9. The CDR3 nucleotides are TGCGCCAGCAGTGAAGACAGGGGATTACCCCATACGCAGTATTTT. Translation: CASSEDRGLPHTQYF.

The chain employs TRBV6-4 and TRBJ2-7; D is undetermined. Germline values: CDR1 MRHNA, CDR2 SNTAGT. Trimming removed 4 bases at V and 3 bases at J, with 10 bases between. This CDR3 contains 13 residues. CDR3 region: CASSGWAGYEQYF. CDR3 coding DNA: TGTGCCAGCAGTGGCTGGGCAGGCTACGAGCAGTACTTC.

V and J are TRBV3-1 and TRBJ2-5, with D perhaps matching TRBD1 (6 bases). The CDR3 is 17 amino acids. Germline V gene data show CDR1 as LGHDT and CDR2 as YNNKEL (reference sequence). Trimming took off 0 bases at V and 3 bases at J, with 17 bases between the two ends. The CDR3 loop reads CASSQDILGTPKETQYF. The CDR3 coding sequence is TGTGCCAGCAGCCAAGATATATTAGGGACACCCAAAGAGACCCAGTACTTC.

Only a few counts were recorded for this clonotype. A much larger clone differs by one base, so this may be a read error. This chain links TRBV6-5 with TRBJ1-1; D is ambiguous. V lost 0 bases to trimming and J lost 10 bases, with 18 bases between them. The CDR3 totals 15 residues. Germline V gene lookup returns CDR1 MNHEY and CDR2 SVGAGI. CDR3 sequence reads: CASSYSEDLFAGAFF. CDR3 in DNA: TGTGCCAGCAGTTACTCCGAAGATTTGTTCGCTGGAGCTTTCTTT.

At least ten counts were recorded for this clonotype. J is TRBJ2-3 and V is TRBV7-9; D not certain. The CDR3 is 16 amino acids. V dropped 2 bases and J dropped 2 bases, with 14 bases sitting between them. CDR1 and CDR2 (germline): SEHNR, FQNEAQ (reference sequence). As DNA, the CDR3 is TGTGCCAGCAGCTTACCGGTGCTGCTCTACACAGATACGCAGTATTTT. This sequence encodes CASSLPVLLYTDTQYF.

This clonotype was counted ten times or more. This chain links TRBV6-5 with TRBJ2-5; D is possibly TRBD1 (5 bases). This CDR3 contains 15 residues. The germline V gene encodes CDR1 MNHEY and CDR2 SVGAGI. V lost 0 bases, J lost 1 base, and 9 bases lay in between. The CDR3 reads CASSYSDTIQETQYF. Written as DNA, the CDR3 is TGTGCCAGCAGTTACTCGGACACGATCCAAGAGACCCAGTACTTC.

This clonotype was observed at least ten times. The V and J genes are TRBV30 and TRBJ2-3; possible D gene TRBD1, 6 bases. The CDR3 is 14 amino acids. Germline values: CDR1 GTSNPN, CDR2 SVGIG (reference sequence). Trimming took 1 base from V and 0 from J, leaving 8 bases between them. CDR3 loop: CAWSDGQSTDTQYF. The CDR3 region has the DNA TGTGCCTGGAGTGACGGACAGAGCACAGATACGCAGTATTTT.

A few counts support this clonotype. This chain connects TRBV5-1 to TRBJ1-1; TRBD1 might be the D (5 bases). CDR1 is SGHRS, CDR2 YFSETQ, per germline. This CDR3 comprises 15 residues. Deletions cut 3 bases from V and 1 base from J, with 13 bases between. The CDR3 region is CASSYLTAKNTEAFF. CDR3 in DNA: TGCGCCAGCAGCTACCTGACAGCAAAGAACACTGAAGCTTTCTTT. Full variable domain (rest looked up from reference TRBV5-1 and TRBJ1-1): KAGVTQTPRYLIKTRGQQVTLSCSPISGHRSVSWYQQTPGQGLQFLFEYFSETQRNKGNFPGRFSGRQFSNSRSEMNVSTLELGDSALYLCASSYLTAKNTEAFFGQGTRLTVV.